This T cell receptor beta chain comes out of a study of T cell repertoires in cytomegalovirus infection. The overall study: Public TCR beta signatures were indicative of both CMV infection and a matching HLA type. Points from the study as a whole: In two of eight donors, the top clonotype was HLA-C-restricted CMV-specific.

In the case of this clonotype: The antigen is undetermined.

TCRdb passed the reads through MiXCR, listing each CDR3 protein once. The sample consists of about 310,000 distinct CDR3 sequences, around a quarter of them appearing once. In germline, CDR1 is MDHEN, CDR2 SYDVKM. Trimming took 3 bases from V and 3 from J, leaving 12 bases between them. The CDR3 runs to 14 residues. This specimen consisted of cultured PBMCs, obtained from culture after CMV antigen stimulation. This chain connects TRBV28 to TRBJ2-7; no firm D call. The clonotype comes from a human donor in good health (CMV status not recorded). Some clones in this sample may be carry-over from other donors' samples. Here the CDR3 reads CASSFPGKGYEQYF. The CDR3 nucleotides are TGTGCCAGCAGTTTTCCTGGGAAGGGCTACGAGCAGTACTTC.